This passage covers 32 T cell receptor beta chains from one sample sequenced in a study of OX40 agonist ivuxolimab in advanced cancers. Some clones are missing from TCRdb's copy, which holds only in-frame ones; the method was immunoSEQ multiplex PCR. The sample yields approximately 58,000 clones, approximately 88% seen once. This sample comprised CD4+ or CD8+ T cells sorted from blood, obtained in a trial of the OX40 agonist ivuxolimab. Receptors originate from an adult with an advanced solid tumor such as melanoma, head and neck, liver or kidney cancer.

Written as DNA, the CDR3 is TGTGCCAGCAGTTCCAGACTAAACACCGGGGAGCTGTTTTTT. Its protein is CASSSRLNTGELFF. The chain uses TRBV6-5 and TRBJ2-2; the D gene is possibly TRBD2 (5 bases). The ends were cut back, 4 bases at V and 2 bases at J, with 8 bases in the middle. Germline V gene sequence: CDR1 MNHEY, CDR2 SVGAGI. CDR3 length: 14 amino acids.

This clone is a singleton in its sample. The chain is built from TRBV7-3 and TRBJ2-1; D is uncertain. Germline lookup yields CDR1 SGHTA and CDR2 FQGTGA. Trimming removed 1 base at V and 5 bases at J, with 6 bases between. This CDR3 region has 13 residues. Here the CDR3 reads CASSLSTDNEQFF. CDR3 in DNA: TGTGCCAGCAGCTTAAGTACAGACAATGAGCAGTTCTTC.

The chain has TRBV19 and TRBJ2-7; TRBD2 aligns across 7 bases. Germline V CDR1 and CDR2: LNHDA, SQIVND (reference sequence). The V segment lost 3 bases and the J segment 3 bases; nucleotides outside the gene matches: 23. The CDR3 is 20 amino acids. The CDR3 spells CASSIDKAWASGRGDYEQYF. DNA of the CDR3: TGTGCCAGTAGTATCGATAAGGCATGGGCTAGCGGACGGGGAGACTACGAGCAGTACTTC.

This chain connects TRBV18 to TRBJ2-5, with D perhaps matching TRBD2 (6 bases). Trimming took 3 bases from V and 1 from J, leaving 12 bases between them. The CDR3 length is 15 residues. Germline V gives CDR1 KGHSH, CDR2 LQKENI. CDR3 residues: CASSPRDLLQETQYF. CDR3 bases: TGTGCCAGCTCACCCCGGGACTTGCTCCAAGAGACCCAGTACTTC.

The chain uses TRBV7-9 and TRBJ1-2, with D possibly matching TRBD1 (5 bases). This CDR3 spans 16 amino acids. In germline, CDR1 is SEHNR, CDR2 FQNEAQ (reference sequence). Trimming cost V 3 bases and J 8 bases, with 22 bases left between them. The CDR3 sequence is CASSFGARAAIEGYTF. The CDR3 DNA reads as TGTGCCAGCAGCTTCGGGGCGAGGGCCGCGATTGAGGGCTACACCTTC.

V is TRBV2 and J is TRBJ1-3, with a weak D call TRBD1 (5 bases). Germline V gene lookup returns CDR1 SNHLY and CDR2 FYNNEI. The V end was cut by 3 bases, the J end by 1 base, with 10 bases between. The CDR3 runs to 15 residues. CDR3 protein: CASSDEQASGNTIYF. CDR3 coding DNA: TGTGCCAGCAGTGACGAACAGGCGTCTGGAAACACCATATATTTT. The full variable domain, with the rest looked up from reference TRBV2 and TRBJ1-3, is EPEVTQTPSHQVTQMGQEVILRCVPISNHLYFYWYRQILGQKVEFLVSFYNNEISEKSEIFDDQFSVERPDGSNFTLKIRSTKLEDSAMYFCASSDEQASGNTIYFGEGSWLTVV.

The V gene is TRBV18, the J gene TRBJ2-7; 8 bases align to TRBD1. Germline V gene data show CDR1 as KGHSH and CDR2 as LQKENI. V shed 6 bases, J shed 5 bases, and the junction held 12 bases outside the gene matches. The CDR3 contains 15 residues. CDR3 nucleotide sequence: TGTGCCAGCTCCCCCGGACAGGGAAGGAACAACGAGCAGTACTTC. It specifies CASSPGQGRNNEQYF.

This chain links TRBV6-5 with TRBJ2-6; a weak D match, TRBD1 (5 bases). Looked up from germline, CDR1 is MNHEY and CDR2 is SVGAGI. The CDR3 sequence is 16 residues long. The V and J ends lost 0 bases and 0 bases respectively, with 6 bases between them. CDR3 coding DNA: TGTGCCAGCAGTTACTCGACAGACTCTGGGGCCAACGTCCTGACTTTC. Residues: CASSYSTDSGANVLTF.

The CDR3 coding sequence is TGTGCCAGCAGTGCCGGGGGGTGGATGGAGACCCAGTACTTC. Protein sequence: CASSAGGWMETQYF. The chain has TRBV6-1 and TRBJ2-5; 7 nucleotides agree with TRBD2. The germline CDR1 and CDR2 sequences are MNHNS and SASEGT. This CDR3 spans 14 amino acids. After removal of 4 bases from V and 5 bases from J, the junction contained 7 bases not matched to a gene.

The V and J genes are TRBV27 and TRBJ1-2, with unresolved D. The ends were cut back, 8 bases at V and 8 bases at J, with 21 bases in the middle. The CDR3 runs to 14 residues. Germline V gives CDR1 MNHEY, CDR2 SMNVEV (reference sequence). The CDR3 region has the DNA TGTGCCAGCGGAAATCCGGCCAGTCCGGGGGGCTACACCTTC. Its protein is CASGNPASPGGYTF.

The V and J genes are TRBV7-2 and TRBJ2-7; 8 bases line up with TRBD2. Losses at the gene ends were 1 base for V and 6 bases for J; bases not matched to a gene: 11. CDR3 length: 16 residues. Germline V gene lookup returns CDR1 SGHTA and CDR2 FQGNSA. The CDR3 coding sequence is TGTGCCAGCAGCTTAGGTTTTGCTAGCGGGTTAGTCGAGCAGTACTTC. It yields the protein CASSLGFASGLVEQYF.

V usage is TRBV10-1 and J usage is TRBJ2-1; the D is unclear. Trimming pared 3 bases from V and 8 bases from J, leaving 14 bases between. CDR1 is WNHNN and CDR2 is SYGVQD in the germline V gene (reference sequence). This CDR3 region has 14 residues. CDR3 loop: CASSDGGERYEQFF. The CDR3 nucleotides are TGCGCCAGCAGTGATGGCGGTGAACGGTATGAGCAGTTCTTC.

The chain has TRBV5-1 and TRBJ2-1, with TRBD2 identical over 7 bases. This CDR3 has 15 amino acids. CDR1 and CDR2 (germline): SGHRS, YFSETQ. The V gene end was trimmed by 2 bases and the J gene end by 4 bases; junction bases not matched to a gene: 6. DNA for the CDR3: TGCGCCAGCAGCTTAAGCGGGGCCAATTACAATGAGCAGTTCTTC. Protein sequence: CASSLSGANYNEQFF.

This clone was counted between two and nine times. This chain connects TRBV6-5 to TRBJ2-7; D perhaps matches TRBD2 (5 bases). Germline CDR1 MNHEY, CDR2 SVGAGI. V lost 2 bases and J lost 0, with 11 bases in between. This CDR3 contains 15 residues. The DNA for the CDR3 is TGTGCCAGCAGTTACCAGTCCGGGGACTCCTACGAGCAGTACTTC. Amino acids: CASSYQSGDSYEQYF.

The chain couples TRBV7-9 to TRBJ2-5; D gene ambiguous. The CDR3 has 14 residues. Germline CDR1 reads SEHNR; CDR2 reads FQNEAQ (reference sequence). The V gene lost 3 bases and the J gene lost 1 base, with 9 bases spanning the gap. The chain's CDR3 is CASSFLAGQETQYF. The CDR3 DNA sequence: TGTGCCAGCAGCTTTCTGGCAGGCCAAGAGACCCAGTACTTC. Full variable domain (rest looked up from reference TRBV7-9 and TRBJ2-5): DTGVSQNPRHKITKRGQNVTFRCDPISEHNRLYWYRQTLGQGPEFLTYFQNEAQLEKSRLLSDRFSAERPKGSFSTLEIQRTEQGDSAMYLCASSFLAGQETQYFGPGTRLLVL.

The table lists this clone with a count of one. This sequence joins TRBV28 and TRBJ2-1; 8 positions match TRBD1. Trimming cost V 4 bases and J 9 bases; bases outside gene matches: 8. The CDR3 sequence is 14 residues long. Per the germline V gene, CDR1 is MDHEN and CDR2 is SYDVKM. The CDR3 coding sequence is TGTGCCAGCAGTTACCCCCAACAGGGGGTTGAGCAGTTCTTC. It codes for CASSYPQQGVEQFF.

DNA of the CDR3: TGTGCCAGCAGTGAGGAAAAAGGACAGGGCACCACTGAAGCTTTCTTT. As protein: CASSEEKGQGTTEAFF. This sequence joins TRBV6-1 and TRBJ1-1, with 8 bases aligning to TRBD1. V gave up 3 bases and J gave up 4 bases; unmatched junction bases: 10. The CDR3 totals 16 residues. Germline assignment: CDR1 MNHNS and CDR2 SASEGT.

The genes are TRBV6-5 and TRBJ2-7, with 8 bases fitting TRBD2. Germline V gives CDR1 MNHEY, CDR2 SVGAGI. This CDR3 comprises 13 residues. V was pared by 6 bases and J by 3 bases, with 4 bases of the junction left unmatched. The CDR3 bases are TGTGCCAGCAGGGTAGCGGGAAACTACGAGCAGTACTTC. It codes for CASRVAGNYEQYF.

V and J are TRBV5-4 and TRBJ2-7; D tentatively reads TRBD1 or TRBD2 (7 bases each). Germline lookup yields CDR1 SGHNT and CDR2 YYREEE (reference sequence). V dropped 6 bases and J dropped 1 base, with 17 bases sitting between them. The CDR3 is made up of 15 amino acids. DNA for the CDR3: TGTGCCAGCAACGCCGGGGGGACAGCATCCTACGAGCAGTACTTC. Translated, it gives CASNAGGTASYEQYF.

The chain recombines TRBV5-1 with TRBJ2-7, with TRBD1 identical over 7 bases. Per the germline V gene, CDR1 is SGHRS and CDR2 is YFSETQ. The V gene end was trimmed by 4 bases and the J gene end by 2 bases; junction bases not matched to a gene: 12. The CDR3 runs 16 residues. CDR3 in amino acids: CASSPGTGASPYEQYF. The DNA for the CDR3 is TGCGCCAGCAGCCCAGGAACAGGGGCATCACCCTACGAGCAGTACTTC.

This sequence joins TRBV2 and TRBJ2-7; maybe TRBD2 (5 bases). The CDR3 contains 15 residues. V was clipped by 6 bases and J by 0 bases, with 15 bases between them. Per germline, CDR1 SNHLY and CDR2 FYNNEI. The CDR3 protein is CASRWGLGSSYEQYF. The DNA for the CDR3 is TGTGCCAGCAGGTGGGGTCTGGGGAGCTCCTACGAGCAGTACTTC.

In this sample, this clone turned up once. V is TRBV10-3 and J is TRBJ2-7; TRBD1 matches at 8 bases. The CDR3 spans 14 residues. Germline CDR1 and CDR2: ENHRY and SYGVKD. The J segment lost 8 bases and the V segment lost 5 bases, leaving 11 bases of the junction unmatched. CDR3 region: CAISPGQGLEKQYF. CDR3 DNA: TGTGCCATCAGTCCCGGACAGGGTCTTGAGAAGCAGTACTTC.

The CDR3 loop is CASTDRRITDTQYF. DNA of the CDR3: TGTGCCAGTACAGACAGACGAATCACAGATACGCAGTATTTT. The V and J genes are TRBV19 and TRBJ2-3, with D possibly matching TRBD1 (5 bases). Trimming stripped 7 bases from V and 2 bases from J, with 13 bases between. The CDR3 consists of 14 residues. The germline V gene encodes CDR1 LNHDA and CDR2 SQIVND (reference sequence).

This sequence joins TRBV2 and TRBJ2-1; D uncertain. V was clipped by 6 bases and J by 3 bases, with 9 bases between them. CDR1 is SNHLY and CDR2 is FYNNEI in the germline V gene. This CDR3 is 13 amino acids long. The CDR3 is CASRPPDYNEQFF. The DNA of the CDR3 is TGTGCCAGCAGGCCCCCCGACTACAATGAGCAGTTCTTC.

The V and J genes are TRBV6-1 and TRBJ2-7; D may match TRBD1 or TRBD2 (5 bases each). The length of the CDR3 is 13 residues. V lost 4 bases and J lost 2, with 9 bases in between. The germline gives CDR1 MNHNS, CDR2 SASEGT. The CDR3 loop is CASSAEGTYEQYF. CDR3 coding DNA: TGTGCCAGCAGTGCAGAGGGGACCTACGAGCAGTACTTC.

J is TRBJ1-3 and V is TRBV25-1; D unclear. In germline, CDR1 is MGHDK, CDR2 SYGVNS. This CDR3 is built from 15 residues. The V end was cut by 4 bases, the J end by 4 bases, with 14 bases between. CDR3 in amino acids: CASSATGGGGNTIYF. The CDR3 DNA sequence: TGTGCCAGCAGTGCAACGGGTGGCGGAGGAAACACCATATATTTT.

The chain joins TRBV7-9 to TRBJ1-5; the D gene is possibly TRBD1 (5 bases). Per the germline V gene, CDR1 is SEHNR and CDR2 is FQNEAQ (reference sequence). This CDR3 is 14 amino acids long. Trimming left V 1 base short and J 7 bases short, with 11 bases between. This CDR3 is CASSLVDWGQPQHF. DNA for the CDR3: TGTGCCAGCAGCTTAGTCGACTGGGGGCAGCCCCAGCATTTT.

The chain has TRBV7-9 and TRBJ2-6; 9 bases agree with TRBD1. The CDR3 has 18 amino acids. Germline-derived CDR1 and CDR2 are SEHNR and FQNEAQ (reference sequence). V lost 6 bases to trimming and J lost 0 bases; unmatched junction nucleotides: 9. CDR3 bases: TGTGCCAGCAGATCCCAAAGGACAGGGGACTCTGGGGCCAACGTCCTGACTTTC. Encoded protein: CASRSQRTGDSGANVLTF.

The rearrangement links TRBV25-1 to TRBJ1-6; D not resolved. Germline CDR1 and CDR2: MGHDK and SYGVNS. The CDR3 loop spans 14 amino acids. Trimming took 3 bases from V and 0 from J, leaving 3 bases between them. As DNA, the CDR3 is TGTGCCAGCAGTGACAGCTCCTATAATTCACCCCTCCACTTT. Translating gives CASSDSSYNSPLHF.

This clone has only one observation. This chain uses TRBV10-3 with TRBJ2-2; maybe TRBD1 (5 bases). The CDR3 loop spans 17 amino acids. V was shortened by 7 bases and J by 2 bases, with 20 bases between the two germline ends. Germline-derived CDR1 and CDR2 are ENHRY and SYGVKD. The CDR3 region has the DNA TGTGCCATCACGAAAACTGGGGCAGATACAAACACCGGGGAGCTGTTTTTT. Its protein product is CAITKTGADTNTGELFF.

The genes are TRBV5-1 and TRBJ1-4, with 8 bases identical to TRBD1. Unmatched junction bases numbered 7, after V lost 5 bases and J lost 7 bases. This CDR3 region has 14 residues. Germline V lookup: CDR1 SGHRS, CDR2 YFSETQ. The CDR3 loop is CASRRQGAAEKLFF. The CDR3 DNA sequence: TGCGCCAGCAGGCGGCAGGGGGCGGCTGAAAAACTGTTTTTT.

This clone was seen only a few times. The rearrangement links TRBV6-1 to TRBJ1-5, with D possibly being TRBD1 (5 bases). The CDR3 totals 16 residues. In germline, CDR1 is MNHNS, CDR2 SASEGT. V shed 1 base and J shed 2 bases, with 12 bases lying between them. CDR3: CASSEGAGGGNQPQHF. For the CDR3, the DNA is TGTGCCAGCAGTGAAGGGGCGGGGGGAGGCAATCAGCCCCAGCATTTT.